The entry below describes one T cell receptor beta chain. This record comes from a study of radiation and T cells in renal cell carcinoma. TCRdb's copy holds only in-frame clones and misses some; the assay was immunoSEQ multiplex PCR. The sample carries roughly 64,000 clones, around three quarters recorded once. The germline V gene has CDR1 WSHSY and CDR2 SAAADI. Losses at the gene ends were 7 bases for V and 5 bases for J; bases not matched to a gene: 9. The CDR3 extends over 15 amino acids. Time point meaning: blood 4 weeks post-SBRT, at nephrectomy. The treatment here: 15 Gy SBRT to primary tumor, nephrectomy 4 weeks later.

This receptor was taken from a man aged 55 to 70 with renal cell carcinoma. Sequencing was performed on blood, taken from a patient whose treatment included radiotherapy and nephrectomy. The J gene is TRBJ2-5, the V gene TRBV10-2; TRBD1 matches 11 bases. The CDR3 DNA reads TGCGCCAGCATTAACACCGGGACAGGGGGGGAGACCCAGTACTTC. Protein: CASINTGTGGETQYF.